This is a list of T cell receptor beta chains from one sample in a study of T cells in localized non-small cell lung cancer. TCRdb keeps only in-frame clones here, not all; method: immunoSEQ multiplex PCR. Among roughly 2,600 clones listed, about 23% were seen once. This sample comprised normal lung tissue next to the tumor, obtained before any cancer treatment. These receptors originate from a male donor older than 55 with stage II lung adenocarcinoma. The CDR3 runs from the conserved cysteine through the conserved F or W. Fields, in order: V gene, D gene, J gene, clone size, CDR3 DNA, CDR3 protein. A D gene is named only where the DNA matches it firmly. The size field is filled for only some rows; it gives once, few, many or a size class.

>TRBV6-8|.|TRBJ2-5|.
TGTGCCAGCAGTCGAAGCGGGCGGTACCAAGAGACCCAGTACTTC
CASSRSGRYQETQYF
>TRBV9|.|TRBJ1-1|few
TGTGCCAGCGCTAGAGCGAACACTGAAGCTTTCTTT
CASARANTEAFF
>TRBV28|.|TRBJ1-2|.
TGTGCCAGCAGCCCCAGATGGGGGTATGGCTACACCTTC
CASSPRWGYGYTF
>TRBV12-5|TRBD1|TRBJ2-2|few
TGTGCCAGCCGATCCCGGGACAGAAACACCGGGGAGCTGTTTTTT
CASRSRDRNTGELFF
>TRBV11-3|TRBD2|TRBJ2-3|medium-sized
TGTGCCAGCAGCTCTACCGGGACTAAGGCAGATACGCAGTATTTT
CASSSTGTKADTQYF
>TRBV9|TRBD1|TRBJ1-4|.
TGTGCCAGCTCTGATACGACAGGGAATGAAAAACTGTTTTTT
CASSDTTGNEKLFF
>TRBV19|.|TRBJ1-1|.
TGTGCCAGTACAAGACAATTGAACACTGAAGCTTTCTTT
CASTRQLNTEAFF
>TRBV25-1|.|TRBJ2-1|once
TGTGCCAGCAGCCCCTCAGTGGGGAGTTATAACTACAATGAGCAGTTCTTC
CASSPSVGSYNYNEQFF
>TRBV19|.|TRBJ1-5|.
TGTGCCAGTAGTATTTCGGGGGGAGTGGGCAATCAGCCCCAGCATTTT
CASSISGGVGNQPQHF
>TRBV5-1|.|TRBJ1-2|few
TGCGCCAGCAGCTTGGATCCAGGTTCTAACTATGGCTACACCTTC
CASSLDPGSNYGYTF
>TRBV6-8|TRBD2|TRBJ2-3|few
TGTGCCAGCAGTTACGCGGGGGGGTTAGATACGCAGTATTTT
CASSYAGGLDTQYF
>TRBV11-3|.|TRBJ2-2|few
TGTGCCAGCAGCGCGGACAGCCACGCGAACACCGGGGAGCTGTTTTTT
CASSADSHANTGELFF
>TRBV5-1|.|TRBJ1-1|.
TGCGCCAGCAGCTTCGGCCAGGCCGGTATCGTCACTGAAGCTTTCTTT
CASSFGQAGIVTEAFF
>TRBV10-2|.|TRBJ1-2|.
TGCGCCAGCAGCTGGGAGGGCGCGAACTATGGCTACACCTTC
CASSWEGANYGYTF
>TRBV6-8|.|TRBJ2-6|few
TGTGCCACCGGGCAGTCCAACTCTGGGGCCAACGTCCTGACTTTC
CATGQSNSGANVLTF
>TRBV30|.|TRBJ2-7|.
TGTGCCTGGAGTGTAGTTGATGGCGCCTACGAGCAGTACTTC
CAWSVVDGAYEQYF
>TRBV28|TRBD1|TRBJ1-4|.
TGTGCCAGCAGTTCTAGATCCGGACAGGGATGGGATGAAAAACTGTTTTTT
CASSSRSGQGWDEKLFF
>TRBV9|.|TRBJ2-1|few
TGTGCCAGCAGCGTAGATACTAGCCCCCATGAGCAGTTCTTC
CASSVDTSPHEQFF
>TRBV5-1|TRBD2|TRBJ2-1|few
TGCGCCAGCAGCCTAAGACTAGCGAGTGGGGCCAATGAGCAGTTCTTC
CASSLRLASGANEQFF
>TRBV6-8|.|TRBJ1-4|few
TGTGCCAGCAGTAACGCCATTAATGAAAAACTGTTTTTT
CASSNAINEKLFF
>TRBV29-1|.|TRBJ2-6|once
TGCAGCGCCGGCGCAGATGGGGCCAACGTCCTGACTTTC
CSAGADGANVLTF
>TRBV9|.|TRBJ1-2|.
TGTGCCAGCAGTGTCACTAGGAGGGGTGGAGTCGATGGCTACACCTTC
CASSVTRRGGVDGYTF
>TRBV9|TRBD2|TRBJ2-5|few
TGTGCCAGCAGCGTAGGCACTAGCGGGGGGGCCGGCCGGACCCAGTACTTC
CASSVGTSGGAGRTQYF
>TRBV5-1|.|TRBJ2-5|.
TGCGCCAGCAGCCAAGCCCCGGGTACAGGGGCGGGGGAGACCCAGTACTTC
CASSQAPGTGAGETQYF
>TRBV7-6|.|TRBJ1-1|.
TGTGCCGCGGGGCGCCTTGGTGTGGGGCAACTGAACACTGAAGCTTTCTTT
CAAGRLGVGQLNTEAFF
>TRBV15|.|TRBJ2-7|few
TGTGCCACCAGCAGAGATCGGGCCCAGGGGCGCGAGCAGTACTTC
CATSRDRAQGREQYF
>TRBV19|.|TRBJ1-5|.
TGTGCCAGTAGTAACCAGGGTGGCAATCAGCCCCAGCATTTT
CASSNQGGNQPQHF
>TRBV11-3|TRBD1|TRBJ1-2|.
TGTGCCAGCAGCTTCCAAGACAGGGGCAGTGGCTACACCTTC
CASSFQDRGSGYTF
>TRBV25-1|.|TRBJ1-4|.
TGTGCCAGCGTTGCAGGGGTGCCCCCTGAAAAACTGTTTTTT
CASVAGVPPEKLFF
>TRBV30|.|TRBJ2-1|few
TGTGCCTGGAGTTTCTACAATGAGCAGTTCTTC
CAWSFYNEQFF
>TRBV9|.|TRBJ1-3|large
TGTGCCAGCGGAGAATTACGGTGGGGAAACACCATATATTTT
CASGELRWGNTIYF
>TRBV28|.|TRBJ2-3|.
TGTGCCAGCAGTACAACACTACACACAGATACGCAGTATTTT
CASSTTLHTDTQYF
>TRBV28|TRBD2|TRBJ2-5|.
TGTGCCAGCAACACGCCCCGACTAGCGGGAGAGGGTGAGACCCAGTACTTC
CASNTPRLAGEGETQYF
>TRBV19|.|TRBJ1-5|few
TGTGCCAGTAGAGGGGTCTACGGCAATCAGCCCCAGCATTTT
CASRGVYGNQPQHF
>TRBV6-8|TRBD1|TRBJ1-1|large
TGTGCCAGCAGTACGGACAGGGGGCGACGAGCTTTCTTT
CASSTDRGRRAFF
>TRBV7-5|.|TRBJ2-2|few
TGTGCCAGCAGACCGGACAGGGGCACCGGGGAGCTGTTTTTT
CASRPDRGTGELFF
>TRBV5-1|.|TRBJ1-1|few
TGCGCCAGCAGCTTGGGTACGGTCGGCGGGACTGAAGCTTTCTTT
CASSLGTVGGTEAFF
>TRBV6-8|TRBD1|TRBJ2-1|.
TGTACCAGCAGTCCTAAAACGACAGGGGCCAGATGGAATGAGCAGTTCTTC
CTSSPKTTGARWNEQFF
>TRBV9|.|TRBJ1-1|few
TGTGCCAGCCGGGACCGCAGCCAAGATATTGAAGCTTTCTTT
CASRDRSQDIEAFF
>TRBV9|.|TRBJ2-5|.
TGTGCCAGCAGCGTAGTCCAGCACCACCAAGAGACCCAGTACTTC
CASSVVQHHQETQYF
>TRBV19|.|TRBJ2-1|.
TGTGCCAGTAGTATAGCCGGGGATTACAATGAGCAGTTCTTC
CASSIAGDYNEQFF
>TRBV11-3|.|TRBJ2-3|.
TGTGCCAGCAGCTTAACACAGTCCACAGATACGCAGTATTTT
CASSLTQSTDTQYF
>TRBV6-8|TRBD1|TRBJ1-6|.
TGTGCCAGCAGTTACTCCTTTGACAGGGCACTCCACTTT
CASSYSFDRALHF
>TRBV11-3|TRBD2|TRBJ2-7|few
TGTGCCAGCAGCTTATTTAGCGGGGAGGGGTCCTACGAGCAGTACTTC
CASSLFSGEGSYEQYF
>TRBV30|.|TRBJ2-4|.
TGTGCCTGGAGCGGGTCGACAGGCAAAAACATTCAGTACTTC
CAWSGSTGKNIQYF
>TRBV6-8|TRBD1|TRBJ1-1|.
TGTGCCATCAGTTACGACAGGGGACTAGGGACTGAAGCTTTCTTT
CAISYDRGLGTEAFF